Listed below are T cell receptor beta chains from one sample, sequenced in a study of neurological immune-mediated disorders. In TCRdb, the 5' RACE reads were re-called with MiXCR into one record per CDR3 protein. Of 71,000 or so distinct CDR3 sequences listed, approximately 15% are singletons. The specimen was PBMCs. The receptors were sampled from a female donor with HTLV-1-associated myelopathy (HAM/TSP). CDR3s include the opening cysteine and the closing phenylalanine or tryptophan.

>TRBV20-1
CSAGGSSYNSPLHF
>TRBV20-1
CSARDRSGYQPQHF
>TRBV4-1
CASSQGGNIGTEAFF
>TRBV5-4
CASSQDVNYGYTF
>TRBV5-1
CASSSGGNYGYTF
>TRBV5-1
CASSLGILQGAYEQYF
>TRBV11-2
CASSPTGAPTYEQYF
>TRBV5-1
CASSLVVEETQYF
>TRBV12-3/TRBV12-4
CASRSWNANTGELFF
>TRBV6-5
CASSYSRYYEQFF
>TRBV4-1
CASSRRDREITTNEKLFF
>TRBV28
CASSLGRNTEAFF
>TRBV5-1
CASSLGHGDQPQHF
>TRBV5-1
CASSEGPAYEQYF
>TRBV5-1
CASSLAFGGAYEQYF
>TRBV2
CASIQTGDSSYERYF
>TRBV5-1
CGGWAQPHHF
>TRBV20-1
CSAQRVGGQETQYF
>TRBV18
CASSRTGMYEQYF
>TRBV5-1
CASEEGVSAGETQYF
>TRBV5-5
CASNSDPDQPQHF
>TRBV10-1
CASSESGSVGEQFF
>TRBV6-5
CASSNHGPPYEQYF
>TRBV10-2
CASGLYEQYF
>TRBV5-1
CASSSPGTGDKQFF
>TRBV18
CASSPPEGPLSGYTF
>TRBV7-9
CASSRWTGGITEAFF
>TRBV6-5
CASSTGWSKETQYF
>TRBV7-9
CASSLDLWAQETQYF
>TRBV25-1
CASSETEEAYEQYF
>TRBV20-1
CSARDGPSGANVLTF
>TRBV5-1
CASSLNGPTGELFF
>TRBV18
CASSPGGSRNEQYF
>TRBV5-1
CASSFRAGPPYNEQFF
>TRBV12-3/TRBV12-4
CASVGQGNTGELFF
>TRBV5-1
CASSLAPEGGDEQYF
>TRBV9
CASSVAAGNYGYTF
>TRBV28
CASSPGYRGSLETQYF
>TRBV20-1
CSARGSNQPQHF
>TRBV5-6
CASSWGGKEYF